The present T cell receptor beta chain was sequenced within a study of blood T cell repertoires in COVID-19. Study in general: Specimens from acute and convalescent COVID-19 originated in the United States, Italy and Spain. In each case, the material was cDNA or gDNA derived from T cells, B-cell-depleted T cells, or PBMCs.

The germline CDR1 and CDR2 sequences are LNHDA and SQIVND (reference sequence). The CDR3 runs 19 residues. The ends were cut back, 4 bases at V and 5 bases at J, with 24 bases in the middle. In the original analysis: Estimated nucleated cell counts came from reference gene primer amplification. Some clones are missing from TCRdb's copy, which holds only in-frame ones; the method was immunoSEQ multiplex PCR. That table supplies the V and J calls and clone size; D and trimming were determined from the DNA. Here the sample spans about 98,000 clones, over 75% being singletons. This receptor was taken from a woman older than 75 with acute or convalescent COVID-19. Sequenced input: peripheral blood. This chain connects TRBV19 to TRBJ1-6; no clear D. The CDR3 sequence is CASSSVLRRPGVDNSPLHF. The CDR3 nucleotides read TGTGCCAGTAGTAGTGTGTTGAGGCGGCCGGGAGTCGATAATTCACCCCTCCACTTT.